This T cell receptor beta chain was found in a study of T-cell memory formation after mild COVID-19. cDNA libraries for TCR alpha and TCR beta, carrying sample barcodes and UMIs, came from 5'RACE with constant-segment primers. Using its own MiXCR run on the 5' RACE reads, TCRdb lists one record per CDR3 protein. The table includes 250,000 or so distinct CDR3 sequences, over 9% detected once. This clonotype appeared many times. Its antigen remains unidentified. Germline-derived CDR1 and CDR2 are MGHRA and YSYEKL. The CDR3 has 15 residues. Trimming left V 3 bases short and J 4 bases short, with 13 bases between. Study-level results: The pre-infection memory compartment contained some responding clones, suggesting cross-reactive memory joined.

This chain uses TRBV4-1 with TRBJ1-5; weak D call: TRBD1 (6 bases). The sequence derives from a man between 18 and 35 years old who had mild COVID-19 (a few samples of this study predate the infection). Cell type and time point are not known. The sequenced sample was PBMCs or a T cell subset sorted from them (not recorded which). The chain's CDR3 is CASSQGASANQPQHF. DNA for the CDR3: TGCGCCAGCAGCCAGGGGGCCAGCGCTAATCAGCCCCAGCATTTT.